This T cell receptor (beta chain) was profiled in a study of blood T cell repertoires in COVID-19. Study summary: T cells, B-cell-depleted T cells, or PBMCs supplied cDNA or gDNA.

This clone was detected a few times. This CDR3 has 12 amino acids. Trimming took 3 bases from V and 6 from J, leaving 6 bases between them. CDR1 SGDLS and CDR2 YYNGEE come from the germline V gene. The data were produced by immunoSEQ multiplex PCR, yet TCRdb's version contains in-frame clones alone and is incomplete. This sample has around 26,000 clones, with approximately 90% found just once. The source of this sequence is a man between 65 and 79 years old with active COVID-19. The J gene is TRBJ2-2, the V gene TRBV9; D is undetermined. The sequencing input was peripheral blood. The CDR3 DNA reads as TGTGCCAGCAGCGACTATCCCGGGGAGCTGTTTTTT. Translation: CASSDYPGELFF.